These T cell receptor beta chains were read from a single sample in a study of sequential checkpoint blockade in melanoma. Assay: immunoSEQ multiplex PCR; the TCRdb copy retains only in-frame clones and omits some. The sample holds roughly 7,200 clones, roughly 30% seen once. The specimen was tumor tissue (inferred from file names), collected from a patient given nivolumab and ipilimumab in sequence. These TCRs come from a human donor with melanoma. Both conserved end residues are trimmed from each CDR3. The D gene is left open where the match is weak.

J gene	V gene	D gene	CDR3 protein
TRBJ2-5	TRBV30	NA	AWSGLTQETQY
TRBJ2-5	TRBV19	NA	ASSISWGSETQY
TRBJ2-1	TRBV27	TRBD2	ASSTLAGVSYNEQF
TRBJ1-2	TRBV7-6	NA	ASSFRTAFYGYT
TRBJ2-1	TRBV6-8	TRBD2	ASSYSVLAVLYNEQF
TRBJ1-1	TRBV5-1	NA	ASSLEGGTRNTEAF
TRBJ1-2	TRBV30	NA	AFIADYGYT
TRBJ1-4	TRBV19	NA	ASSTGTRSEKLF
TRBJ2-7	TRBV25-1	NA	ASSLAWYTAEQY
TRBJ2-4	TRBV15	TRBD1	ATSRVPPGTDKNIQY
TRBJ1-1	TRBV6-8	NA	ASTDRENTEAF
TRBJ2-5	TRBV29-1	TRBD1	SVEDSGSGTGETQY
TRBJ2-3	TRBV12-5	TRBD1	ASGTYMTGGSTDTQY
TRBJ1-2	TRBV11-3	TRBD1	ASSQAGQGLWGYT
TRBJ2-3	TRBV9	TRBD2	ASSPASGIPTDTQY
TRBJ1-2	TRBV5-1	NA	ASSATGAEYGYT
TRBJ2-3	TRBV19	TRBD1	ASSFDSGTGGQPQY
TRBJ2-3	TRBV11-3	TRBD2	ASSSQSGRARDTQY
TRBJ2-3	TRBV9	NA	ASSVGRTDTQY
TRBJ2-1	TRBV9	TRBD2	ASSVGTSGRLDNEQF
TRBJ2-3	TRBV4-1	TRBD2	ASSQDPSGSYTDTQY
TRBJ2-6	TRBV19	TRBD1	ASSILGDRGYSGANVLT
TRBJ2-3	TRBV28	NA	ASSLGLGLGH
TRBJ2-1	TRBV6-8	TRBD2	ASSYSSSGDNEQF
TRBJ2-1	TRBV12-2	NA	ASTTGGTYNEQF
TRBJ2-3	TRBV19	TRBD1	ASGGQGQDTQY
TRBJ2-3	TRBV14	TRBD2	ASSQDPSGGYADTQY
TRBJ1-2	TRBV6-8	NA	ASSVSGGSTDYYGYT
TRBJ1-2	TRBV28	NA	ASSLRTGYGYT
TRBJ2-1	TRBV19	TRBD1	ASQPGTDFYNEQF
TRBJ2-7	TRBV29-1	NA	SVAGTLDYEQY
TRBJ1-4	TRBV9	TRBD1	ASSPGGGTNEKLF
TRBJ2-1	TRBV15	NA	ATSRDGVVNEQF
TRBJ2-6	TRBV11-3	TRBD1	ASSDTRQGATASGANVLT
TRBJ2-3	TRBV30	TRBD2	AWSVGTSGVFDTQY
TRBJ2-2	TRBV6-8	TRBD1	ASSYSSPGQGWSGELF
TRBJ1-1	TRBV11-3	TRBD1	ASSLETGVYTEAF
TRBJ1-1	TRBV18	NA	ASSPIQEPSNTEAF
TRBJ1-5	TRBV6-8	NA	ASSGGRPNRSKPQH
TRBJ2-2	TRBV4-1	TRBD1	ASSLITPGQGMGARTGELF
TRBJ2-1	TRBV23-1	TRBD2	ASSQSLAGGPHEQF
TRBJ1-1	TRBV6-8	NA	ASSYRFGRSNTEAF
TRBJ1-2	TRBV12-5	TRBD1	ASGFLGQGAANYGYT
TRBJ2-7	TRBV9	TRBD2	ASSPWLAGAHEQY
TRBJ2-2	TRBV29-1	TRBD2	SVDGRASGELF